The entry that follows covers one T cell receptor (beta chain) sequence. This sample was included in a study of blood T cell repertoires in COVID-19. Overall study: PBMCs, B-cell-depleted T cells, or T cells were the source of the cDNA or gDNA that made up the material.

The data were produced by immunoSEQ multiplex PCR, yet TCRdb's version contains in-frame clones alone and is incomplete. Of roughly 280,000 clones in the sample, 75% to 90% were seen once. This CDR3 contains 13 residues. The V gene lost 5 bases and the J gene lost 4 bases, with 11 bases spanning the gap. Germline CDR1 and CDR2: MNHNY and SVGAGI (reference sequence). The sample was peripheral blood. This chain connects TRBV6-6 to TRBJ1-1; possible D gene TRBD1, 5 bases. The source is a woman aged 70 to 79 with acute or convalescent COVID-19. The CDR3: CASSPLGGTEAFF. The CDR3 bases are TGTGCCAGCAGTCCCCTCGGGGGCACTGAAGCTTTCTTT.